The 28 T cell receptor beta chains given below trace back to one sample, sequenced in a study of blood T cell repertoires in COVID-19. Measured with immunoSEQ multiplex PCR; TCRdb has only the in-frame clones, and not every one. The sample records about 330,000 clones, 88% being singletons. The material sequenced was PBMCs or T cells enriched from blood (not recorded which). The receptors here all came from a young man who had recovered from COVID-19.

This chain connects TRBV28 to TRBJ1-2, with D possibly TRBD1 on 5 matching bases. V was clipped by 3 bases and J by 6 bases, with 11 bases between them. The CDR3 runs to 13 residues. Germline lookup yields CDR1 MDHEN and CDR2 SYDVKM. CDR3 protein: CASSFRGLDGYTF. In nucleotides, the CDR3 is TGTGCCAGCAGTTTTAGGGGCCTGGATGGCTACACCTTC.

V is TRBV5-5 and J is TRBJ2-7; 10 nucleotides line up with TRBD1. The CDR3 is 12 residues long. V shed 5 bases and J 6 bases; nucleotides not matched to a gene: 2. The germline CDR1 and CDR2 sequences are SGHKS and YYEKEE (reference sequence). The CDR3 region is CASSRDRGEQYF. CDR3 sequence (DNA): TGTGCCAGCAGTCGGGACAGGGGCGAGCAGTACTTC. Filled out from reference TRBV5-5 and TRBJ2-7, the complete variable domain reads DAGVTQSPTHLIKTRGQQVTLRCSPISGHKSVSWYQQVLGQGPQFIFQYYEKEERGRGNFPDRFSARQFPNYSSELNVNALLLGDSALYLCASSRDRGEQYFGPGTRLTVT.

V usage is TRBV29-1 and J usage is TRBJ2-7, with 12 bases aligning to TRBD2. Germline CDR1 SQVTM, CDR2 ANQGSEA. The CDR3 is 13 residues long. The trim removed 7 bases at V and 0 bases at J, leaving 1 base unmatched. CDR3 sequence (DNA): TGCAGCGCGGGACTAGCGGGCTCCTACGAGCAGTACTTC. Its protein is CSAGLAGSYEQYF.

The chain joins TRBV16 to TRBJ1-5, with D possibly matching TRBD1 (5 bases). CDR3 length: 15 residues. In germline, CDR1 is KGHSY, CDR2 FQNENV. V shed 4 bases and J shed 2 bases, with 12 bases lying between them. CDR3 loop: CASSPIGGGNQPQHF. The CDR3 region has the DNA TGTGCCAGCAGCCCAATCGGAGGGGGCAATCAGCCCCAGCATTTT. Combining the CDR3 with reference TRBV16 and TRBJ1-5 gives the whole variable domain GEEVAQTPKHLVRGEGQKAKLYCAPIKGHSYVFWYQQVLKNEFKFLISFQNENVFDETGMPKERFSAKCLPNSPCSLEIQATKLEDSAVYFCASSPIGGGNQPQHFGDGTRLSIL.

V usage is TRBV28 and J usage is TRBJ2-7; TRBD1 agrees at 8 bases. V was pared by 2 bases and J by 4 bases, with 4 bases of the junction left unmatched. The CDR3 length is 14 residues. Germline V gene sequence: CDR1 MDHEN, CDR2 SYDVKM. The CDR3 DNA follows: TGTGCCAGCAGTTTACTTGGACAGGGTTACGAGCAGTACTTC. Translation: CASSLLGQGYEQYF.

The rearrangement joins TRBV12-3 or TRBV12-4 to TRBJ1-5; no firm D call. This CDR3 region has 13 residues. V lost 6 bases to trimming and J lost 1 base, with 7 bases between them. The CDR3, as DNA: TGTGCCAGCAGGTGGGAGAGCAATCAGCCCCAGCATTTT. This gives the protein CASRWESNQPQHF.

The CDR3 coding sequence is TGTGCCAGCAGGGGGGGGGTTCGGGGCTACACCTTC. Amino acid sequence: CASRGGVRGYTF. This chain connects TRBV12-3 or TRBV12-4 to TRBJ1-2; D perhaps matches TRBD1 (5 bases). Between the trimmed V and J ends, which lost 6 bases and 8 bases, there was a span of 13 bases. This CDR3 region has 12 residues.

This chain joins TRBV6-5 and TRBJ1-1, with D unresolved. Per germline, CDR1 MNHEY and CDR2 SVGAGI. The V end lost 2 bases, the J end lost 6 bases, and 13 bases lay between the germline ends. CDR3 size: 14 residues. The CDR3 sequence: CASSYVSQASEAFF. The CDR3 nucleotides are TGTGCCAGCAGTTACGTTTCCCAGGCGTCTGAAGCTTTCTTT.

CDR3 loop: CATSRERDRSYEQYF. The CDR3 DNA reads as TGTGCCACCAGCAGAGAGAGGGACAGAAGCTACGAGCAGTACTTC. The gene calls are TRBV15 and TRBJ2-7, with TRBD1 matching 7 bases. Germline values: CDR1 LNHNV, CDR2 YYDKDF (reference sequence). The CDR3 consists of 15 residues. V shed 0 bases, J shed 3 bases, and the junction held 5 bases outside the gene matches.

CDR3 DNA: TGTGCCTGGACACGAGAACTAACGGGACAGATGAACACTGAAGCTTTCTTT. This translates into CAWTRELTGQMNTEAFF. This chain uses TRBV30 with TRBJ1-1; 7 nucleotides agree with TRBD1. V trimming: 4 bases; J trimming: 0 bases; junction bases outside the gene matches: 14. In germline, CDR1 is GTSNPN, CDR2 SVGIG (reference sequence). CDR3 length equals 17 residues.

V usage is TRBV12-3 or TRBV12-4 and J usage is TRBJ2-4; 8 bases line up with TRBD2. V shed 3 bases and J 9 bases; nucleotides not matched to a gene: 1. The CDR3 is 12 amino acids. The CDR3 coding sequence is TGTGCCAGCAGTTTCAGCGGGGGCATTCAGTACTTC. Translating gives CASSFSGGIQYF.

The chain links TRBV18 to TRBJ1-4, with 7 bases fitting TRBD1. The V gene's germline CDR1 is KGHSH and CDR2 LQKENI. The CDR3 has 18 residues. The junction had 14 bases not matched to a gene; V was cut back by 3 bases and J by 4 bases. CDR3 nucleotides: TGTGCCAGCTCACCGTCGACAGGGAAGGGAGTGGTTAATGAAAAACTGTTTTTT. It codes for CASSPSTGKGVVNEKLFF.

This clone was observed a single time. The V and J genes are TRBV6-1 and TRBJ2-7; perhaps TRBD1 as D (5 bases). Germline V gene data show CDR1 as MNHNS and CDR2 as SASEGT. Trimming left V 2 bases short and J 0 bases short, with 8 bases between. The CDR3 runs to 14 residues. This CDR3 is CASSEPGISYEQYF. CDR3 nucleotides: TGTGCCAGCAGTGAACCAGGGATCTCCTACGAGCAGTACTTC.

This sequence joins TRBV7-3 and TRBJ2-1; 8 positions match TRBD2. The germline V gene has CDR1 SGHTA and CDR2 FQGTGA. The trim removed 5 bases at V and 6 bases at J, leaving 12 bases unmatched. The CDR3 is 16 residues long. CDR3 amino acids: CASSARSGGPVNEQFF. CDR3 nucleotide sequence: TGTGCCAGCAGCGCAAGATCGGGGGGGCCGGTCAATGAGCAGTTCTTC.

The gene calls are TRBV7-9 and TRBJ2-5, with 8 nucleotides matching TRBD2. CDR1 and CDR2 (germline): SEHNR, FQNEAQ (reference sequence). The CDR3 totals 14 residues. After removal of 5 bases from V and 5 bases from J, the junction contained 7 bases not matched to a gene. The CDR3 DNA reads TGTGCCAGCAGCCCCGGGGGGGCCCAGGAGACCCAGTACTTC. Its translation: CASSPGGAQETQYF.

V is TRBV2 and J is TRBJ2-1; TRBD1 matches at 8 bases. The J segment lost 2 bases and the V segment lost 2 bases, leaving 5 bases of the junction unmatched. The CDR3 length is 16 residues. The germline V gene encodes CDR1 SNHLY and CDR2 FYNNEI. Here the CDR3 DNA reads TGTGCCAGCAGTGAAACCCGACAGGGGCCCTACAATGAGCAGTTCTTC. Translated: CASSETRQGPYNEQFF.

The genes are TRBV5-1 and TRBJ2-3; 12 bases agree with TRBD2. Germline loops: CDR1 SGHRS, CDR2 YFSETQ. V shed 0 bases, J shed 6 bases, and the junction held 2 bases outside the gene matches. The CDR3 has 15 residues. CDR3: CASSLGLAGADTQYF. For the CDR3, the DNA is TGCGCCAGCAGCTTGGGACTAGCGGGGGCGGATACGCAGTATTTT.

The rearrangement joins TRBV2 to TRBJ2-3; 7 nucleotides line up with TRBD2. The CDR3 is 16 amino acids. Germline V gene data show CDR1 as SNHLY and CDR2 as FYNNEI. With 3 bases clipped from V and 4 bases from J, the junction kept 10 bases outside the gene matches. The CDR3 spells CASSEVGGSSADTQYF. CDR3 DNA sequence: TGTGCCAGCAGTGAGGTGGGGGGGAGTAGCGCAGATACGCAGTATTTT.

This chain links TRBV11-2 with TRBJ1-2; D perhaps matches TRBD1 (6 bases). Germline V CDR1 and CDR2: SGHAT, FQNNGV. V lost 5 bases, J lost 1 base, and 11 bases lay in between. This CDR3 has 14 amino acids. The CDR3 here is CASSTDRINYGYTF. In DNA, the CDR3 is TGTGCCAGCAGCACCGACAGGATTAACTATGGCTACACCTTC.

The gene calls are TRBV11-3 and TRBJ2-1; D gene unclear. Trimming removed 1 base from V and 4 bases from J, with 11 bases in between. The CDR3 covers 15 residues. CDR1 and CDR2 from the germline V gene are SGHNT and YENEEA. The CDR3 DNA sequence: TGTGCCAGCAGCTTAGTTGCTAGTGGTTACAATGAGCAGTTCTTC. Translated, it gives CASSLVASGYNEQFF.

This clone was seen only a few times. Other DNA sequences from this sample encode an identical CDR3 as well. The chain employs TRBV5-1 and TRBJ1-1; D unresolved. The CDR3 is 13 residues long. The V and J ends lost 0 bases and 1 base respectively, with 4 bases between them. The germline V gene encodes CDR1 SGHRS and CDR2 YFSETQ. CDR3 amino acids: CASSLGGNTEAFF. The CDR3 nucleotides read TGCGCCAGCAGCTTGGGAGGGAACACTGAAGCTTTCTTT.

This clone is a singleton in its sample. The rearrangement links TRBV2 to TRBJ1-1; a possible D gene is TRBD1 (6 bases). The CDR3 contains 13 residues. Germline V gene sequence: CDR1 SNHLY, CDR2 FYNNEI. Trimming shortened V by 7 bases and J by 11 bases, and 20 bases separated the two germline ends. The CDR3 bases are TGTGCCAGCACCAAATCCGGGACACCCGTGGCTTTCTTT. As protein: CASTKSGTPVAFF. Full variable domain (missing parts from reference TRBV2 and TRBJ1-1): EPEVTQTPSHQVTQMGQEVILRCVPISNHLYFYWYRQILGQKVEFLVSFYNNEISEKSEIFDDQFSVERPDGSNFTLKIRSTKLEDSAMYFCASTKSGTPVAFFGQGTRLTVV.

V is TRBV6-5 and J is TRBJ1-6; D not resolved. The germline CDR1 and CDR2 sequences are MNHEY and SVGAGI. This CDR3 spans 13 amino acids. This chain's CDR3 is CAAAGGPNSPLHF. CDR3 DNA sequence: TGTGCGGCCGCGGGTGGGCCTAATTCACCCCTCCACTTT.

The J gene is TRBJ2-3, the V gene TRBV25-1; weak D call: TRBD2 (6 bases). Trimming left V 1 base short and J 4 bases short, with 15 bases between. The germline V gene encodes CDR1 MGHDK and CDR2 SYGVNS. The CDR3 covers 16 residues. For the CDR3, the DNA is TGTGCCAGCAGTGAATTGTGGCGGGGTCCATCAGATACGCAGTATTTT. It codes for CASSELWRGPSDTQYF.

This clone appeared a few times. This chain connects TRBV19 to TRBJ1-1, with D possibly TRBD1 on 5 matching bases. This CDR3 comprises 16 residues. Germline CDR1 and CDR2: LNHDA and SQIVND (reference sequence). The V and J ends lost 5 bases and 3 bases respectively, with 19 bases between them. This CDR3 is CASSGAGSRRDTEAFF. As DNA, the CDR3 is TGTGCCAGTAGTGGGGCAGGCTCCCGAAGGGACACTGAAGCTTTCTTT.

This rearrangement joins TRBV6-5 to TRBJ2-7; weak D call: TRBD1 (7 bases). The germline V gene has CDR1 MNHEY and CDR2 SVGAGI. V gave up 8 bases and J gave up 3 bases, with 14 bases separating them. The CDR3 loop spans 13 amino acids. The CDR3 DNA is TGTGCCAGCCGGCGGGACAGCTTCTACGAGCAGTACTTC. It encodes CASRRDSFYEQYF.

The J gene is TRBJ1-5, the V gene TRBV2; 8 bases agree with TRBD1. Germline lookup yields CDR1 SNHLY and CDR2 FYNNEI. The CDR3 totals 14 residues. V trimming: 6 bases; J trimming: 7 bases; junction bases outside the gene matches: 8. The CDR3: CASSDTGGWQPQHF. The CDR3 DNA reads TGTGCCAGCAGCGATACAGGGGGTTGGCAGCCCCAGCATTTT. Full variable domain (outside the CDR3, taken from reference TRBV2 and TRBJ1-5): EPEVTQTPSHQVTQMGQEVILRCVPISNHLYFYWYRQILGQKVEFLVSFYNNEISEKSEIFDDQFSVERPDGSNFTLKIRSTKLEDSAMYFCASSDTGGWQPQHFGDGTRLSIL.

The rearrangement uses TRBV9 and TRBJ1-1, with D unresolved. CDR3 length: 15 residues. V gave up 0 bases and J gave up 0 bases, with 9 bases separating them. Germline assignment: CDR1 SGDLS and CDR2 YYNGEE. DNA for the CDR3: TGTGCCAGCAGCGTAGGTCAGAACCTGAACACTGAAGCTTTCTTT. It specifies CASSVGQNLNTEAFF.